Below are 28 T cell receptor beta chains sequenced from a single sample in a study of response to subunit inactivated influenza vaccine. TCRdb called the RT-PCR reads again in MiXCR, with one record for every CDR3 protein. This table has hundreds of thousands of distinct CDR3 sequences, about 25% appearing once. Here the sequenced sample was CD4+ T cells sorted from PBMCs, taken more than 4 days after vaccination. Every receptor here comes from a man aged 50-59 years who received an inactivated influenza vaccine.

This clonotype occurred a few times. The CDR3 nucleotides read TGTGCCAGCAGCTTAGTTGCCGGACCTAACACCGGGGAGCTGTTTTTT. This translates into CASSLVAGPNTGELFF. The chain uses TRBV11-2 and TRBJ2-2; the D is unclear. Trimming shortened V by 1 base and J by 2 bases, and 11 bases separated the two germline ends. The CDR3 consists of 16 residues. The germline gives CDR1 SGHAT, CDR2 FQNNGV.

The chain combines TRBV20-1 with TRBJ1-5, with D possibly being TRBD1 (5 bases). V shed 3 bases and J shed 3 bases, with 9 bases lying between them. The CDR3 spans 13 residues. Looked up from germline, CDR1 is DFQATT and CDR2 is SNEGSKA (reference sequence). CDR3 protein: CSASGAPNQPQHF. The DNA of the CDR3 is TGCAGTGCTAGCGGGGCCCCCAATCAGCCCCAGCATTTT.

CDR3 bases: TGCGCCAGCAGCCTCCAAGGACTAGCGGGAGGCGATGAGCAGTTCTTC. Amino acids: CASSLQGLAGGDEQFF. The chain joins TRBV4-3 to TRBJ2-1; 14 nucleotides agree with TRBD2. CDR1 and CDR2 from the germline V gene are LGHNA and YSLEER. This CDR3 spans 16 amino acids. Trimming took 4 bases from V and 8 from J; bases not matched to a gene: 7.

The CDR3 bases are TGTGCCACCACAGGGCCGGATGGAAACACCATATATTTT. Its protein is CATTGPDGNTIYF. The rearrangement uses TRBV24-1 and TRBJ1-3; D might be TRBD1 (5 bases). This CDR3 comprises 13 residues. Germline CDR1 reads KGHDR; CDR2 reads SFDVKD. V was pared by 8 bases and J by 3 bases, with 10 bases between.

The V call is TRBV6-2 or TRBV6-3, the J call TRBJ2-1; D possibly corresponds to TRBD2 (6 bases). V lost 5 bases and J 5 bases, leaving 13 bases between the germline ends. The germline gives CDR1 MNHEY, CDR2 SVGEGT. CDR3 length equals 14 residues. In DNA form, the CDR3 reads TGTGCCAGCAGTGGGGGGAGGTTCAACAATGAGCAGTTCTTC. As protein: CASSGGRFNNEQFF.

This rearrangement joins TRBV6-6 to TRBJ1-1; the D gene is possibly TRBD1 (5 bases). Trimming stripped 8 bases from V and 5 bases from J, with 15 bases between. The CDR3 sequence is 13 residues long. Germline V gives CDR1 MNHNY, CDR2 SVGAGI (reference sequence). Written as DNA, the CDR3 is TGTGCCAGCGATAGCACGGGGGTGACTGAAGCTTTCTTT. Translated: CASDSTGVTEAFF.

This chain joins TRBV28 and TRBJ2-7; 9 bases are shared with TRBD1. This CDR3 contains 15 residues. V shed 5 bases and J 2 bases; nucleotides not matched to a gene: 7. From germline, CDR1 is MDHEN and CDR2 SYDVKM. CDR3 DNA: TGTGCCAGCAGTGCTCCGGGACAGGGAACCTACGAGCAGTACTTC. Amino acid sequence: CASSAPGQGTYEQYF.

The table lists this clonotype with a few counts. The V and J genes are TRBV4-3 and TRBJ2-5; maybe TRBD2 (6 bases). Germline CDR1 and CDR2: LGHNA and YSLEER. There are 14 residues in the CDR3. V was trimmed by 4 bases and J by 1 base, leaving 10 bases between them. The CDR3 bases are TGCGCCAGCAGCCGGCACGGGGGCCAAGAGACCCAGTACTTC. It specifies CASSRHGGQETQYF.

This chain joins TRBV5-1 and TRBJ2-1; D is ambiguous. This CDR3 region has 15 residues. V dropped 0 bases and J dropped 1 base, with 8 bases sitting between them. From germline, CDR1 is SGHRS and CDR2 YFSETQ. CDR3: CASSLVALSYNEQFF. For the CDR3, the DNA is TGCGCCAGCAGCTTGGTTGCCCTGTCCTACAATGAGCAGTTCTTC.

The rearrangement joins TRBV29-1 to TRBJ1-5; 7 nucleotides line up with TRBD1. Germline CDR1 and CDR2: SQVTM and ANQGSEA. The CDR3 totals 13 residues. J lost 6 bases, V lost 7 bases, and 9 bases had no gene match. The CDR3 DNA reads as TGCAGCGCCGGGGACAGTACCGGTCAGCCCCAGCATTTT. It yields the protein CSAGDSTGQPQHF.

This clonotype was found a few times. The CDR3 DNA follows: TGCAGCCCTCAGGAGGGGGCAAACTATGGCTACACCTTC. Its protein product is CSPQEGANYGYTF. The gene calls are TRBV29-1 and TRBJ1-2; 7 positions agree with TRBD1. Germline-derived CDR1 and CDR2 are SQVTM and ANQGSEA. The CDR3 runs 13 residues. Trimming took 8 bases from V and 2 from J; bases not matched to a gene: 8.

This chain links TRBV15 with TRBJ2-3; a weak D match, TRBD2 (5 bases). V dropped 0 bases and J dropped 3 bases, with 10 bases sitting between them. CDR1 and CDR2 (germline): LNHNV, YYDKDF (reference sequence). This CDR3 contains 15 residues. DNA of the CDR3: TGTGCCACCAGCAGAGATATGGGAGCGACAGATACGCAGTATTTT. Protein: CATSRDMGATDTQYF.

The chain has TRBV10-3 and TRBJ2-7; D is possibly TRBD1 or TRBD2 (5 bases each). V lost 4 bases and J lost 6, with 13 bases in between. In germline, CDR1 is ENHRY, CDR2 SYGVKD. The CDR3 totals 13 residues. The CDR3 spells CAISGTTEGEQYF. DNA of the CDR3: TGTGCCATCAGTGGAACGACAGAGGGCGAGCAGTACTTC.

The chain is built from TRBV2 and TRBJ2-1, with D hard to call. The V end was cut by 6 bases, the J end by 4 bases, with 13 bases between. Per germline, CDR1 SNHLY and CDR2 FYNNEI. The CDR3 spans 14 residues. The CDR3: CASRAGNSYNEQFF. The DNA for the CDR3 is TGTGCCAGCAGGGCAGGCAACTCATACAATGAGCAGTTCTTC.

The chain recombines TRBV6-5 with TRBJ2-3; D gene ambiguous. CDR3 length: 15 residues. Germline V gene data show CDR1 as MNHEY and CDR2 as SVGAGI. Trimming shortened V by 3 bases and J by 4 bases, and 14 bases separated the two germline ends. CDR3 in amino acids: CASSYQPGRPDTQYF. Here the CDR3 DNA reads TGTGCCAGCAGTTATCAGCCCGGCCGTCCAGATACGCAGTATTTT.

This clonotype was counted a few times. The rearrangement links TRBV7-2 to TRBJ1-2, with 8 bases aligning to TRBD1. J was trimmed by 6 bases and V by 5 bases; bases with no gene match: 5. The CDR3 totals 13 residues. Germline CDR1 SGHTA, CDR2 FQGNSA. The DNA for the CDR3 is TGTGCCAGCAGCCCGCAGGGGGCGCATGGCTACACCTTC. It yields the protein CASSPQGAHGYTF.

This chain joins TRBV5-1 and TRBJ2-1; 11 bases are a match to TRBD1. The CDR3 is 16 amino acids. V was pared by 0 bases and J by 3 bases, with 2 bases of the junction left unmatched. Germline V gene lookup returns CDR1 SGHRS and CDR2 YFSETQ. The CDR3 bases are TGCGCCAGCAGCTTGGCCGGGACAGGGGGCTACAATGAGCAGTTCTTC. Amino acids: CASSLAGTGGYNEQFF.

The chain carries TRBV5-1 and TRBJ2-1, with D uncertain. This CDR3 has 12 amino acids. The germline gives CDR1 SGHRS, CDR2 YFSETQ. V was pared by 4 bases and J by 10 bases, with 12 bases between. This CDR3 reads CASSPSMAEQFF. CDR3 bases: TGCGCCAGCAGCCCGTCAATGGCGGAGCAGTTCTTC.

The V gene is TRBV19, the J gene TRBJ2-1; D is unresolved. This CDR3 has 12 amino acids. Trimming removed 9 bases from V and 9 bases from J, with 15 bases in between. Germline CDR1 and CDR2: LNHDA and SQIVND (reference sequence). The CDR3 loop is CASSRRMGEQFF. The CDR3 nucleotides read TGTGCCAGCTCCCGAAGAATGGGTGAGCAGTTCTTC. Using reference TRBV19 and TRBJ2-1 for the parts outside the CDR3, the full variable domain is DGGITQSPKYLFRKEGQNVTLSCEQNLNHDAMYWYRQDPGQGLRLIYYSQIVNDFQKGDIAEGYSVSREKKESFPLTVTSAQKNPTAFYLCASSRRMGEQFFGPGTRLTVL.

This clonotype came up a few times. The chain carries TRBV7-2 and TRBJ2-5; a weak D match, TRBD1 (5 bases). The length of the CDR3 is 13 residues. CDR1 and CDR2 (germline): SGHTA, FQGNSA. V was pared by 6 bases and J by 6 bases, with 14 bases between. CDR3 residues: CASRQDPAKTQYF. CDR3 in DNA: TGTGCCAGCAGACAGGACCCAGCGAAGACCCAGTACTTC.

This clonotype was counted only a few times. The V gene is TRBV5-6, the J gene TRBJ2-4, with 7 bases lining up with TRBD1. CDR3 length: 14 amino acids. The germline CDR1 and CDR2 sequences are SGHDT and YYEEEE. Trimming took 4 bases from V and 9 from J; bases not matched to a gene: 10. The DNA of the CDR3 is TGTGCCAGCAGCCGACGGGGACAGAGGGGCATTCAGTACTTC. This codes for CASSRRGQRGIQYF.

The V call is TRBV20-1, the J call TRBJ2-3; no clear D. Germline CDR1 DFQATT, CDR2 SNEGSKA (reference sequence). The CDR3 is 11 residues long. V was cut by 6 bases and J by 7 bases, with 11 bases left in between. This chain's CDR3 is CSALYEHTQYF. CDR3 nucleotides: TGCAGTGCCCTATACGAACATACGCAGTATTTT.

The chain joins TRBV6-2 or TRBV6-3 to TRBJ2-1; D gene ambiguous. CDR3 length: 17 residues. Trimming removed 2 bases from V and 7 bases from J, with 21 bases in between. Germline V gene sequence: CDR1 MNHEY, CDR2 SVGEGT. The CDR3 DNA reads TGTGCCAGCAGTTACCGCCGCGAGCTTCTCCGGCGTAATGAGCAGTTCTTC. Translated: CASSYRRELLRRNEQFF.

The chain recombines TRBV20-1 with TRBJ2-7; 7 nucleotides line up with TRBD1. Germline CDR1 DFQATT, CDR2 SNEGSKA (reference sequence). V dropped 6 bases and J dropped 6; count of bases not matched to a gene: 14. The CDR3 sequence is 14 residues long. The CDR3 nucleotides read TGCAGTGCGGGCCCATCCCTGACAGGGCTCGAGCAGTACTTC. It is translated as CSAGPSLTGLEQYF.

This clonotype was counted only a few times. The rearrangement uses TRBV12-3 or TRBV12-4 and TRBJ2-2; D possibly uses TRBD1 or TRBD2 (6 bases each). Trimming removed 8 bases from V and 5 bases from J, with 15 bases in between. The length of the CDR3 is 14 residues. The CDR3 bases are TGTGCCAGCGGCCCGGGGGCAGGTACCGGGGAGCTGTTTTTT. It codes for CASGPGAGTGELFF.

The V and J genes are TRBV15 and TRBJ2-3, with 8 bases identical to TRBD2. The CDR3 contains 17 residues. Per germline, CDR1 LNHNV and CDR2 YYDKDF (reference sequence). The V and J ends lost 1 base and 2 bases, in that order; junction bases with no gene match: 8. In DNA form, the CDR3 reads TGTGCCACCAGCAGAGGAGGGCGGGAGGCTCTCACAGATACGCAGTATTTT. Its protein is CATSRGGREALTDTQYF.

J is TRBJ2-2 and V is TRBV10-3, with 11 bases matching TRBD2. CDR1 is ENHRY, CDR2 SYGVKD, per germline. With 8 bases clipped from V and 7 bases from J, the junction kept 6 bases outside the gene matches. The CDR3 loop spans 14 amino acids. The CDR3, as DNA: TGTGCCATCCGTGGAACTAGCGGGGGCGGGGAGCTGTTTTTT. Translated, it gives CAIRGTSGGGELFF.

The rearrangement uses TRBV4-2 and TRBJ1-5, with D possibly being TRBD1 (5 bases). Germline V gene data show CDR1 as LGHNA and CDR2 as YNFKEQ. With 0 bases removed from V and 0 bases from J, the gap between germline ends came to 9 bases. The CDR3 is 16 residues long. Here the CDR3 DNA reads TGTGCCAGCAGCCAAGATGGGACTTATAGCAATCAGCCCCAGCATTTT. Amino acids: CASSQDGTYSNQPQHF.